One sample yielded the 8 T cell receptor beta chains listed below, sequenced in a study of brain T cells in children with intractable seizures. Profiling relied on immunoSEQ multiplex PCR, and the TCRdb table lists in-frame clones only, not all of them. Seen here are 340,000 or so clones, over 90% observed once, and the top ten hold 4.5% to 7%. Time point denoted: blood from clinic visit 5 months post-surgery; TSC patient then seizure free. Here the sequenced sample was peripheral blood, taken more than 4 months after surgery. The receptors stem from a boy less than two years old with tuberous sclerosis and intractable seizures.

The V gene is TRBV5-5, the J gene TRBJ2-1; D not certain. The V end lost 3 bases, the J end lost 9 bases, and 13 bases lay between the germline ends. Germline loops: CDR1 SGHKS, CDR2 YYEKEE (reference sequence). The length of the CDR3 is 13 residues. This chain's CDR3 is CASSSDLWIEQFF. DNA of the CDR3: TGTGCCAGCAGCTCGGATCTTTGGATTGAGCAGTTCTTC.

V gene TRBV30 combines with J gene TRBJ2-2; 9 bases are shared with TRBD2. The CDR3 extends over 14 amino acids. Germline-derived CDR1 and CDR2 are GTSNPN and SVGIG (reference sequence). Trimming at V came to 3 bases and at J to 4 bases, leaving 3 bases not matched to a gene. CDR3 in amino acids: CAWSGTSLTGELFF. Written as DNA, the CDR3 is TGTGCCTGGAGCGGGACTAGCCTCACCGGGGAGCTGTTTTTT.

The CDR3 sequence is CASMRGPPYYEQYF. The CDR3 DNA reads TGTGCCAGCATGCGGGGACCTCCCTACTACGAGCAGTACTTC. The rearrangement joins TRBV6-5 to TRBJ2-7; D may be TRBD2 (6 bases). This CDR3 comprises 14 residues. Germline CDR1 reads MNHEY; CDR2 reads SVGAGI. The germline V and J ends were trimmed by 7 bases and 3 bases, with 16 bases remaining between them.

J is TRBJ2-3 and V is TRBV5-1; 8 nucleotides align to TRBD1. Per germline, CDR1 SGHRS and CDR2 YFSETQ. V lost 0 bases to trimming and J lost 1 base; unmatched junction nucleotides: 7. The CDR3 is 17 residues long. The CDR3 DNA is TGCGCCAGCAGCTTGGGGCAGGGGGCGCGTGGCACAGATACGCAGTATTTT. This gives the protein CASSLGQGARGTDTQYF.

CDR3 loop: CASSLEDLYSNQPQHF. The DNA of the CDR3 is TGTGCCAGCAGCTTAGAGGATTTATATAGCAATCAGCCCCAGCATTTT. The V gene is TRBV7-8, the J gene TRBJ1-5; D is ambiguous. The CDR3 loop spans 16 amino acids. Germline V gene data show CDR1 as SGHVS and CDR2 as FQNEAQ. V was pared by 1 base and J by 0 bases, with 10 bases between.

This chain uses TRBV3-1 (or the pseudogene TRBV3-2) with TRBJ2-2; D gene unclear. Germline CDR1 LGHDT, CDR2 YNNKEL (reference sequence). The CDR3 is 12 amino acids. Deletions cut 4 bases from V and 7 bases from J, with 7 bases between. CDR3: CASSRVNGELFF. CDR3 DNA: TGTGCCAGCAGCCGGGTGAACGGGGAGCTGTTTTTT.

CDR3 in amino acids: CASSLERSEAFF. The CDR3 DNA reads TGTGCCAGCAGCTTGGAAAGGTCTGAAGCTTTCTTT. This chain uses TRBV5-4 with TRBJ1-1; D gene unclear. CDR1 is SGHNT and CDR2 is YYREEE in the germline V gene (reference sequence). V lost 0 bases, J lost 6 bases, and 6 bases lay in between. This CDR3 contains 12 residues. The whole variable domain, filled in from reference TRBV5-4 and TRBJ1-1, reads ETGVTQSPTHLIKTRGQQVTLRCSSQSGHNTVSWYQQALGQGPQFIFQYYREEENGRGNFPPRFSGLQFPNYSSELNVNALELDDSALYLCASSLERSEAFFGQGTRLTVV.

This chain links TRBV3-1 (or the pseudogene TRBV3-2) with TRBJ2-5; tentative D call: TRBD2 (6 bases). CDR1 is LGHDT and CDR2 is YNNKEL in the germline V gene (reference sequence). The ends were cut back, 2 bases at V and 1 base at J, with 14 bases in the middle. The CDR3 spans 16 residues. CDR3 loop: CASSQPGREVQETQYF. CDR3 nucleotide sequence: TGTGCCAGCAGCCAACCCGGCAGGGAGGTCCAAGAGACCCAGTACTTC.